This T cell receptor beta chain was sequenced in a study of monozygotic twins with inflammatory bowel disease (dated by TCRdb to the late 2010s). At the level of the whole study: A total of around 30 monozygotic twin pairs were included in the full study, comprising nine German pairs (four IBD-concordant, five IBD-discordant) and 19 IBD-discordant Danish pairs. Each individual had, on average, about 151 000 unique TCRalpha sequences and 181 000 unique TCRbeta sequences available for analysis. The search for disease-associated traits relied mainly on comparing, within discordant pairs, IBD patients with their genetically identical healthy co-twins. What the authors observed across the whole study: The results gave no support for a single strong signal or clonotype linked to IBD. A decrease in TCRbeta repertoire diversity, as measured by inverse Simpson index, was observed in IBD patients compared with their healthy co-twins. Fewer clonotypes were shared with other individuals by IBD patients than by healthy twins, most markedly in patients showing signs of disease activity. Different T cell subtypes could not be distinguished in the analysis. Repertoire similarity did not differ between concordant and discordant twins, which could be due to limited statistical power. Because patients were on differing immunosuppressive treatments, the repertoires may have picked up extra background noise and inter-individual variability.

As to this clonotype: What antigen it recognizes has not been identified.

From each donor, an approximately 2.3 ml peripheral blood sample was drawn into PAXgene tubes and stored at -80 degrees C. Without T cell sorting, total RNA was isolated from whole blood using the PAXgene blood miRNA kit on an automated QIAcube. Peripheral blood from monozygotic twin pairs concordant or discordant for inflammatory bowel disease was subjected to deep TCRalpha and TCRbeta repertoire profiling with unique molecular barcoding. Smoking habits were recorded for all twin pairs, and each individual was classified as a current, former or never smoker. Libraries were built with 5' RACE. The input for every TCR library was roughly 3,200 ng of total RNA. For each sample, cDNA synthesis was carried out in eight separate reactions using SMARTScribe reverse transcriptase. During cDNA synthesis, template switching introduced unique molecular identifiers that contained a 6-nucleotide sample barcode. Amplification of TCRalpha and TCRbeta cDNA involved two nested PCRs of about 15 and 9 cycles, and each PCR was followed by bead purification. Before amplification, the cDNA was treated with uracil DNA-glycosylase and purified using the QIAquick PCR purification kit. The second PCR added Illumina TruSeq-compatible adapters along with sample-specific barcodes. Library quality and concentration were assessed using TapeStation and Qubit, and 4.5 to 6.5 ng of each library was pooled. The pooled libraries were sequenced with 2 x 100 bp reads and custom sequencing primers on an Illumina HiSeq2500 single-index Rapid Run. In the source study's methods: MiGEC version 1.2.6 was used for UMI-based consensus assembly to correct PCR and sequencing errors. V(D)J alignment, clonotype assembly and CDR3 extraction were performed with MiXCR version 2.1.1. Gene usage, clonotype sharing and MAIT/NKT TCR abundance were normalised by analysing the top 1000, 10 000 and 20 000 clonotypes per sample. After downsampling to 27 000 UMIs, diversity was calculated as the inverse Simpson index using the vegan R package. Paired Mann-Whitney U tests on discordant twin pairs were used, with Benjamini-Hochberg multiple-testing correction. TCRdb reprocessed the reads, reporting each CDR3 protein sequence once and no DNA. These V and J calls derive from TCRdb rather than the authors' analysis. The sample's records list 330,000 or so distinct CDR3 sequences. 2% to 2.5% of the sample comes from the top ten.

The CDR3 sequence holds 17 residues, the cysteine and phenylalanine included. A DNA sequence was not provided. Looking up the germline V gene yields CDR1 KGHDR and CDR2 SFDVKD. The clonotype was recovered from a human donor with ulcerative colitis or Crohn's disease, or a healthy co-twin of an affected twin (not recorded which). The sequence links TRBV24-1 to TRBJ2-1; there is no DNA to check the TCRdb D call of TRBD2. The specimen sequenced was blood. CDR3 protein: CATSDGRRLAGVYEQFF.